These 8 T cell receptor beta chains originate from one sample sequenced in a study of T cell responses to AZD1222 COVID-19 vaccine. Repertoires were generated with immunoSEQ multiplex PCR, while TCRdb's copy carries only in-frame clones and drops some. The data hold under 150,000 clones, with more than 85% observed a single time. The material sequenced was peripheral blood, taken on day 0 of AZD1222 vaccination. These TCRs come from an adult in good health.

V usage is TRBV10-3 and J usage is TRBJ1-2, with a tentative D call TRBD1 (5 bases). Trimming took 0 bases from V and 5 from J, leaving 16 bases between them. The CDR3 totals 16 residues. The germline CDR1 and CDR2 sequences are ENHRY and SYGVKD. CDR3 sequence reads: CAISESLQGGLYGYTF. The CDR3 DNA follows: TGTGCCATCAGTGAGTCACTTCAGGGTGGCCTGTATGGCTACACCTTC.

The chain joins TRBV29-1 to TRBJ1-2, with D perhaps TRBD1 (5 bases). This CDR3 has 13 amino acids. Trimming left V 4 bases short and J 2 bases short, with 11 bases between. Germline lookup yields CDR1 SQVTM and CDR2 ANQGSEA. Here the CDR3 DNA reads TGCAGCGTTGCGACTGGGGGGAACTATGGCTACACCTTC. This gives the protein CSVATGGNYGYTF.

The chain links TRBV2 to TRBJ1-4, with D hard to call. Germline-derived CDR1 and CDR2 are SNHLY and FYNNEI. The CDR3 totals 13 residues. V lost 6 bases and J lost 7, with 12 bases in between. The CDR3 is CASRPESGEKLFF. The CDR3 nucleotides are TGTGCCAGCAGACCCGAATCTGGTGAAAAACTGTTTTTT. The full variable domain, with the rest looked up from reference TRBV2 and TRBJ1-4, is EPEVTQTPSHQVTQMGQEVILRCVPISNHLYFYWYRQILGQKVEFLVSFYNNEISEKSEIFDDQFSVERPDGSNFTLKIRSTKLEDSAMYFCASRPESGEKLFFGSGTQLSVL.

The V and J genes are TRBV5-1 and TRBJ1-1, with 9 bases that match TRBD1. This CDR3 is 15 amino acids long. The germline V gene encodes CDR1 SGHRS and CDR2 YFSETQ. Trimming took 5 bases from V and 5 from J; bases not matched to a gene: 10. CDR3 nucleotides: TGCGCCAGCAGTCTTAGACAGGGGGTGGGAACTGAAGCTTTCTTT. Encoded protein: CASSLRQGVGTEAFF.

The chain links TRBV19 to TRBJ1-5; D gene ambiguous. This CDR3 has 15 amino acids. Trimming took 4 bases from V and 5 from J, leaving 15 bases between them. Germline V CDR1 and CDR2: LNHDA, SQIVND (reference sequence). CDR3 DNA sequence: TGTGCCAGTAGTAATTTCATACGGGCAGATCAGCCCCAGCATTTT. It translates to CASSNFIRADQPQHF.

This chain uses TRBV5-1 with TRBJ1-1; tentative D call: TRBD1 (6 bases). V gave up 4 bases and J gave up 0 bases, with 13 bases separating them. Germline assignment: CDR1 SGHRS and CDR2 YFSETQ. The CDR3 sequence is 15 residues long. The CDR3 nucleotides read TGCGCCAGCAGCACGCACGGGGGCATGAACACTGAAGCTTTCTTT. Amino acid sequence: CASSTHGGMNTEAFF.

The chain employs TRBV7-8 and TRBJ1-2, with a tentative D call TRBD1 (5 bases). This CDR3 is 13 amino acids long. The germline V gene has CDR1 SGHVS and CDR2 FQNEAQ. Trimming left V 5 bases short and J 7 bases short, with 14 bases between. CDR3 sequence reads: CASSPGPGVGYTF. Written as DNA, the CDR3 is TGTGCCAGCAGCCCGGGACCGGGGGTTGGCTACACCTTC.

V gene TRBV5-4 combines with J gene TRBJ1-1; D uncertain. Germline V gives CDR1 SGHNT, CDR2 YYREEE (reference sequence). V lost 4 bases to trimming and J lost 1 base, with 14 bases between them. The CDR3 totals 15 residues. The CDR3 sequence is CASSPGRAGNTEAFF. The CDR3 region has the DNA TGTGCCAGCAGCCCCGGGAGGGCAGGGAACACTGAAGCTTTCTTT. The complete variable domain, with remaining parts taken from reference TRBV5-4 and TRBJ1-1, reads ETGVTQSPTHLIKTRGQQVTLRCSSQSGHNTVSWYQQALGQGPQFIFQYYREEENGRGNFPPRFSGLQFPNYSSELNVNALELDDSALYLCASSPGRAGNTEAFFGQGTRLTVV.